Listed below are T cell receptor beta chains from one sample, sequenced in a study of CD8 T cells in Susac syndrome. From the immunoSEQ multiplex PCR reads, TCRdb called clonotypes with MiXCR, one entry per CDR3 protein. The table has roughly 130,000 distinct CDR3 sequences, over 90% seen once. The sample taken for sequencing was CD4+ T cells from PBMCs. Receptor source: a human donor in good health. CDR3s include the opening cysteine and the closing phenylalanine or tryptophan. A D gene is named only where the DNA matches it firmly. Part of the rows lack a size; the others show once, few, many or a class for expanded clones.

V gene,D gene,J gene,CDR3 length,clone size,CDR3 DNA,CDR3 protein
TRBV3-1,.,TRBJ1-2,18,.,TGTGCCAGCAGCCAAGACCGAATCCGGACAGCTAAGAACTATGGCTACACCTTC,CASSQDRIRTAKNYGYTF
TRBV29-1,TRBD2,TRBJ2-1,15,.,TGCAGCGTTGAAGGCGGGACTAGCATTAGGTCCTCGCAGTTCTTC,CSVEGGTSIRSSQFF
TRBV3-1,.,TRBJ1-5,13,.,TGTGCCAGCAGCCGACAGTCCAAAGGACCCCAGCATTTT,CASSRQSKGPQHF
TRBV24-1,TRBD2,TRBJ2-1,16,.,TGTGCCACCAGTGACCCCCTAGCGGGAAGAGACAATGAGCAGTTCTTC,CATSDPLAGRDNEQFF
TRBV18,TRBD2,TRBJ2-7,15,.,TGTGCCAGCTCAACGGGCGGGGGGGGCCAGCGAGAGCAGTACTTC,CASSTGGGGQREQYF
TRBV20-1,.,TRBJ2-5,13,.,TGCAGTGCTAGGACGGACTACCCAGAGACCCAGTACTTC,CSARTDYPETQYF
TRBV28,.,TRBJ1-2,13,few,TGTGCCAGCACCGAGGGCGTAGCAGATGGCTACACCTTC,CASTEGVADGYTF
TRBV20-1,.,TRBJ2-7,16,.,TGCAGTGCTAGAGATCGGATGGGTAGCGGCCTAAACGAGCAGTACTTC,CSARDRMGSGLNEQYF
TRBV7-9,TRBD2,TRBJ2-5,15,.,TGTGCCAGCAGCTTAGAACTAGCGGGAGGTCAGACCCAGTACTTC,CASSLELAGGQTQYF
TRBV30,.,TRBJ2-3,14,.,TGTGCCTGGGGTGTAGCGGTTAGCACAGATACGCAGTATTTT,CAWGVAVSTDTQYF
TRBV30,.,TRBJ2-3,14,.,TGTGCCTCGACTCGCGGGAAGTCCACAGATACGCAGTATTTT,CASTRGKSTDTQYF
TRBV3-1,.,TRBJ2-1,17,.,TGTGCCAGCAGCCCCGCGGGGGCAGGAATACGGGCTGTAATACAGTTCTTC,CASSPAGAGIRAVIQFF
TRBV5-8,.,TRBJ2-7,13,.,TGTGCCAGCAGCACCAGGGGAGCCTACGAGCAGTACTTC,CASSTRGAYEQYF
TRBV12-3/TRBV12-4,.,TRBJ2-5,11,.,TGTGCCAGCAAGGCCGGAGAGACCCAGTACTTC,CASKAGETQYF
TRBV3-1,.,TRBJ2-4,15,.,TGTGCCAGCAGTCCCGGACCCCTGAGGGGAAACATTCAGTACTTC,CASSPGPLRGNIQYF
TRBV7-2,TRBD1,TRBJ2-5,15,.,TGTGCCAGCAGCTTAGGGGACAGGGTGCGAGAGACCCAGTACTTC,CASSLGDRVRETQYF
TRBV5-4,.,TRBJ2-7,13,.,TGTGCCAGCAGCCCTCCCGGTGCAGTTGAGCAGTACTTC,CASSPPGAVEQYF
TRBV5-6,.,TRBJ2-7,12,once,TGTGCCAGCAGCTTCTACAGCTACGAGCAGTACTTC,CASSFYSYEQYF
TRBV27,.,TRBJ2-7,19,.,TGTGCCAGCAGTTCCGCCTTCGGGGGCGCCGGCACCTACGCCTACGAGCAGTACTTC,CASSSAFGGAGTYAYEQYF
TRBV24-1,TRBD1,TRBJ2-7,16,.,TGTGCCACCAGTGATCTTTACAGGGGTGTTCCCTACGAGCAGTACTTC,CATSDLYRGVPYEQYF
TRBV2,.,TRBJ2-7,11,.,TGTGCCAGCAGTGGTTACTACGAGCAGTACTTC,CASSGYYEQYF
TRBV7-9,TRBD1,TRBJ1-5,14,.,TGTGCCAGCAGCCTACAGGGGTGGAATCAGCCCCAGCATTTT,CASSLQGWNQPQHF
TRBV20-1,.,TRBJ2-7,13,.,TGCAGTGCCCCCTATCCCCGTGGAGTGGAGCAGTACTTC,CSAPYPRGVEQYF
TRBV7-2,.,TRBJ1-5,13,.,TGTGCCAGCAGGGCGGGAGTCAATCAGCCCCAGCATTTT,CASRAGVNQPQHF
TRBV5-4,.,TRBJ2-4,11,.,TGTGCCAGCAGCTTGGGCCCAGACCTAGCCTTC,CASSLGPDLAF
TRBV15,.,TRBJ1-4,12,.,TGTGCCACCAGCCCCTCGGAAGAAAAACTGTTTTTT,CATSPSEEKLFF
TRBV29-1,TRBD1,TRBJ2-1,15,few,TGCAGCGTTGAGGGGACAGGGAGGTCCTACAATGAGCAGTTCTTC,CSVEGTGRSYNEQFF
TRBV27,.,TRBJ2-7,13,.,TGTGCCAGCAGTTTAGGGCACTCCTACGAGCAGTACTTC,CASSLGHSYEQYF
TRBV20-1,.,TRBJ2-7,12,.,TGCAGTGCTAAACGGGACAACTACGAGCAGTACTTC,CSAKRDNYEQYF
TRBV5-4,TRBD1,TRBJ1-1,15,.,TGTGCCAGCAGCACGGGACAGTTCATGAACACTGAAGCTTTCTTT,CASSTGQFMNTEAFF
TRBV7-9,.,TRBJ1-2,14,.,TGTGCCAGCAGCTTTACGGGGATCGACTATGGCTACACCTTC,CASSFTGIDYGYTF
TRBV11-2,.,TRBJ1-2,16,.,TGTGCCAGCAGCTTAGGTCTCGGCGGATTAACATATGGCTACACCTTC,CASSLGLGGLTYGYTF
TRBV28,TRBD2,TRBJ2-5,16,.,TGTGCCAGCAGTTCAGGGGGACTAGCGGGAGAGGGGACCCAGTACTTC,CASSSGGLAGEGTQYF
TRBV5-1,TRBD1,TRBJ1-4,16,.,TGCGCCAGCAGCTTGAGGGTCAGACAGGGCGGAGAAAAACTGTTTTTT,CASSLRVRQGGEKLFF
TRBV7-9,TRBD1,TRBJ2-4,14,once,TGTGCCAGCAGCCGGGACAGGGCCAAAAACATTCAGTACTTC,CASSRDRAKNIQYF
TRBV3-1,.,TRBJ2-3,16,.,TGTGCCAGCAGCCAAGGAGGAAGGAAACTCCCAGATACGCAGTATTTT,CASSQGGRKLPDTQYF
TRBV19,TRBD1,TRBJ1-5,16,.,TGTGCCAGTACCCTGACAGGGGGCTATAGCAATCAGCCCCAGCATTTT,CASTLTGGYSNQPQHF
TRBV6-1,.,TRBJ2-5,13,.,TGTGCCAGCACCCAAGTAATCAGAGAGACCCAGTACTTC,CASTQVIRETQYF
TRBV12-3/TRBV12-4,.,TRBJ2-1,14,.,TGTGCCAGCGGAATCCCTAGAGGCTACAATGAGCAGTTCTTC,CASGIPRGYNEQFF
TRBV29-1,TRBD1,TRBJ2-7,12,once,TGCAGCGTTGACAGGGGGTCCTACGAGCAGTACTTC,CSVDRGSYEQYF
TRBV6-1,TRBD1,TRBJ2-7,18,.,TGTGCCAGCAGCCCCGACAGGGGCACTCCTACTTGGGGCTACGAGCAGTACTTC,CASSPDRGTPTWGYEQYF
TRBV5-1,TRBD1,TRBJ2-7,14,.,TGCGCCAGCAGCACTGGACAGGGGATCGACGAGCAGTACTTC,CASSTGQGIDEQYF
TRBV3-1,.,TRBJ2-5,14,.,TGTGCCACTACCGGCGGGCGTGGGCCTGAGACCCAGTACTTC,CATTGGRGPETQYF
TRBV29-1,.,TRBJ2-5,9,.,TGCAGCGTTAAGGAGACCCAGTACTTC,CSVKETQYF
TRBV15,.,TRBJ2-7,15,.,TGTGCCACCAGCAGAGATGGAGGCCAAAGCTACGAGCAGTACTTC,CATSRDGGQSYEQYF
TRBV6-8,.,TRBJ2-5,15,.,TGTGCCAGCAGTTCGAGGGGAGTTTGCCAAGAGACCCAGTACTTC,CASSSRGVCQETQYF